These T cell receptor beta chains were read from a single sample in a study of T-cell memory formation after mild COVID-19. TCRdb redid the calling of the 5' RACE reads with MiXCR, one entry per CDR3 protein. The sample has about 210,000 distinct CDR3 sequences, around 25% seen once. The sample consisted of PBMCs or a T cell subset sorted from them (not recorded which). The receptors originated from an adult woman who had mild COVID-19 (a few samples of this study predate the infection). Cell type and time point are not known. CDR3s include the opening cysteine and the closing phenylalanine or tryptophan. Fields, in order: J gene, D gene, V gene, clone size, CDR3 protein, CDR3 DNA. The D gene is left open where the match is weak. Clone size is not always given. Where it is, it says once, few, many or a class for expanded clones.

>TRBJ2-2|TRBD2|TRBV6-2/TRBV6-3|-
CASSLYPTSGDTGELFF
TGTGCCAGCAGTCTCTATCCGACTAGCGGGGACACCGGGGAGCTGTTTTTT
>TRBJ2-7|-|TRBV7-8|-
CASSSNSGEQYF
TGTGCCAGCAGCTCGAACTCTGGCGAGCAGTACTTC
>TRBJ2-7|TRBD1|TRBV10-3|few
CAIRDGTGGGEQYF
TGTGCCATCAGGGATGGGACAGGGGGCGGCGAGCAGTACTTC
>TRBJ1-5|-|TRBV15|-
CATSRERVQPQHF
TGTGCCACCAGCAGAGAGAGAGTTCAGCCCCAGCATTTT
>TRBJ2-3|-|TRBV12-3/TRBV12-4|few
CASSRYTAADTQYF
TGTGCCAGCAGCCGCTACACGGCAGCAGATACGCAGTATTTT
>TRBJ2-1|TRBD2|TRBV9|few
CASSVAVAGRYNEQFF
TGTGCCAGCAGCGTAGCTGTAGCGGGGCGGTACAATGAGCAGTTCTTC
>TRBJ2-7|-|TRBV5-1|few
CASSPAFGDVQYF
TGCGCCAGCAGCCCTGCCTTCGGCGACGTGCAGTACTTC
>TRBJ1-3|TRBD1|TRBV27|-
CASSQTDRVPPFSGNTIYF
TGTGCCAGCAGTCAAACCGACAGGGTTCCTCCTTTCTCTGGAAACACCATATATTTT
>TRBJ1-1|-|TRBV20-1|few
CSARAGGLPPKTEAFF
TGCAGTGCTAGAGCTGGCGGGTTACCCCCGAAGACTGAAGCTTTCTTT
>TRBJ2-3|-|TRBV27|-
CASSLSARGTYTDTQYF
TGTGCCAGCAGTTTATCAGCCCGGGGGACGTACACAGATACGCAGTATTTT
>TRBJ2-3|TRBD2|TRBV7-9|-
CASSTGTSGRADTQYF
TGTGCCAGCAGCACCGGGACTAGCGGGAGGGCCGATACGCAGTATTTT
>TRBJ1-2|TRBD1|TRBV4-1|-
CASSQGGTGANYGYTF
TGCGCCAGCAGCCAAGGGGGGACAGGGGCGAACTATGGCTACACCTTC
>TRBJ2-2|TRBD2|TRBV6-5|few
CASLDGGSPTGELFF
TGTGCCAGCCTGGACGGCGGGAGCCCGACCGGGGAGCTGTTTTTT
>TRBJ1-1|-|TRBV12-3/TRBV12-4|few
CASSPRAARPFF
TGTGCCAGCAGTCCCCGGGCGGCACGGCCTTTCTTT
>TRBJ2-7|TRBD1|TRBV14|-
CASSPRTGMFEQYF
TGTGCCAGCAGCCCTCGGACAGGGATGTTCGAGCAGTACTTC
>TRBJ2-1|TRBD2|TRBV7-6|many
CASSSSSGSSYNEQFF
TGTGCCAGCAGCTCCTCTAGCGGGAGCTCCTACAATGAGCAGTTCTTC
>TRBJ2-2|-|TRBV5-4|-
CASSDIGLTTGELFF
TGTGCCAGCAGCGATATCGGACTGACCACCGGGGAGCTGTTTTTT
>TRBJ2-1|TRBD2|TRBV2|-
CASTLGTSPGGSFF
TGTGCCAGCACCCTGGGGACTAGCCCCGGGGGTTCGTTCTTC
>TRBJ2-2|TRBD1|TRBV19|few
CASRNQGAIGELFF
TGTGCCAGTAGGAACCAGGGGGCGATCGGGGAGCTGTTTTTT
>TRBJ2-5|-|TRBV3-1|few
CASSRPLAAWRETQYF
TGTGCCAGCAGCCGACCTTTAGCGGCGTGGAGAGAGACCCAGTACTTC
>TRBJ1-2|-|TRBV4-2|once
CASSQVVNEQTYGYTF
TGTGCCAGCAGCCAAGTAGTGAATGAACAGACCTATGGCTACACCTTC
>TRBJ2-1|TRBD1|TRBV5-1|few
CASSGTGGSHNEQFF
TGCGCCAGCTCCGGGACAGGGGGCTCCCACAATGAGCAGTTCTTC
>TRBJ1-5|TRBD1|TRBV27|-
CASSPHSTGRGNQPQHF
TGTGCCAGCAGTCCTCATTCGACAGGGCGCGGTAATCAGCCCCAGCATTTT
>TRBJ2-2|-|TRBV18|-
CASSRARGNTGELFF
TGTGCCAGCTCTCGTGCGCGGGGGAACACCGGGGAGCTGTTTTTT
>TRBJ2-3|-|TRBV2|few
CASSENGGADTQYF
TGTGCCAGCAGTGAAAATGGTGGGGCGGATACGCAGTATTTT
>TRBJ1-1|TRBD1|TRBV18|-
CASSPDRARGTEAFF
TGTGCCAGCTCACCCGACAGGGCTCGAGGGACTGAAGCTTTCTTT
>TRBJ2-1|TRBD1|TRBV3-1|-
CASSQHYNRDRVVQFF
TGTGCCAGCAGCCAACATTATAACCGGGACAGGGTTGTTCAGTTCTTC
>TRBJ2-7|-|TRBV5-1|few
CASSLAAGLSYEQYF
TGCGCCAGCAGCTTGGCGGCGGGGCTCTCCTACGAGCAGTACTTC
>TRBJ2-1|-|TRBV12-3/TRBV12-4|-
CASSSLYEQFF
TGTGCCAGCAGCTCTCTCTATGAGCAGTTCTTC
>TRBJ2-1|TRBD2|TRBV5-4|few
CASSPGGAGDYNEQFF
TGTGCCAGCAGCCCCGGTGGAGCGGGAGACTACAATGAGCAGTTCTTC
>TRBJ2-1|-|TRBV10-3|-
CAISGQSNEQFF
TGTGCCATCAGCGGACAGAGCAATGAGCAGTTCTTC
>TRBJ1-2|TRBD1|TRBV20-1|few
CSAPPGQGYGYTF
TGCAGTGCCCCCCCAGGACAGGGGTATGGCTACACCTTC
>TRBJ1-2|-|TRBV4-1|few
CASSQEVVSDYGYTF
TGCGCCAGCAGCCAAGAGGTCGTGTCGGACTATGGCTACACCTTC
>TRBJ1-1|-|TRBV7-8|-
CASREQPGRGDTEAFF
TGTGCCAGCAGAGAACAGCCAGGGCGGGGGGACACTGAAGCTTTCTTT
>TRBJ1-1|-|TRBV20-1|-
CSALAAGPNTEAFF
TGCAGTGCCCTCGCGGCGGGACCGAACACTGAAGCTTTCTTT
>TRBJ1-2|TRBD1|TRBV9|few
CASSPGQPYGYTF
TGTGCCAGCAGCCCGGGACAGCCCTATGGCTACACCTTC
>TRBJ2-5|-|TRBV7-2|many
CASSLAGRGETQYF
TGTGCCAGCAGCTTAGCTGGCAGGGGAGAGACCCAGTACTTC
>TRBJ1-1|-|TRBV20-1|-
CSATRQAEAFF
TGCAGTGCTACCCGACAGGCCGAAGCTTTCTTT
>TRBJ2-7|TRBD2|TRBV6-1|few
CASSQRASGSYEQYF
TGTGCCAGCAGTCAGAGGGCTAGCGGGAGCTACGAGCAGTACTTC
>TRBJ2-7|-|TRBV7-8|few
CASSTRGGLSYEQYF
TGTGCCAGCAGCACCAGGGGCGGTTTAAGCTACGAGCAGTACTTC
>TRBJ1-5|TRBD1|TRBV20-1|-
CSASAGGNQPQHF
TGCAGTGCTAGCGCAGGGGGAAATCAGCCCCAGCATTTT
>TRBJ1-1|-|TRBV29-1|few
CSVIPDTGTSEAFF
TGCAGCGTTATACCGGACACCGGGACCTCTGAAGCTTTCTTT
>TRBJ1-2|-|TRBV16|few
CASSQFPSYGYTF
TGTGCCAGCAGCCAATTTCCCAGCTATGGCTACACCTTC
>TRBJ1-5|-|TRBV6-6|few
CASSYSIRGSQPQHF
TGTGCCAGCAGTTACTCGATCCGGGGGAGTCAGCCCCAGCATTTT
>TRBJ2-7|-|TRBV6-2/TRBV6-3|-
CASRRPGGLGEQYF
TGTGCCAGCAGGAGGCCCGGAGGGCTTGGCGAGCAGTACTTC
>TRBJ2-7|TRBD2|TRBV7-6|few
CASSLEAGGPDEQYF
TGTGCCAGCAGCTTAGAAGCGGGAGGGCCCGACGAGCAGTACTTC
>TRBJ2-1|TRBD2|TRBV10-3|-
CAIRNPASVAGGHNEQFF
TGTGCCATCAGGAACCCCGCCTCCGTCGCGGGAGGGCACAATGAGCAGTTCTTC
>TRBJ1-5|-|TRBV12-3/TRBV12-4|-
CASSLSGAQNQPQHF
TGTGCCAGCAGTTTGTCCGGGGCCCAAAATCAGCCCCAGCATTTT
>TRBJ1-5|-|TRBV9|few
CASSVATGQPQHF
TGTGCCAGCAGCGTAGCTACGGGACAGCCCCAGCATTTT
>TRBJ1-1|-|TRBV4-1|-
CASSQGSEAFF
TGCGCCAGCAGCCAAGGTAGTGAAGCTTTCTTT
>TRBJ1-1|-|TRBV29-1|once
CSVAITGITEAFF
TGCAGCGTTGCCATCACAGGGATTACTGAAGCTTTCTTT
>TRBJ2-1|TRBD1|TRBV9|-
CASSQGDLAEQFF
TGTGCCAGCAGCCAGGGGGATCTGGCTGAGCAGTTCTTC